Shown below are 30 T cell receptor beta chains from a single sample sequenced in a study of blood T cells in healthy people across ages. Then a second PCR, running roughly 7 to 11 cycles, was carried out with a sample-barcoded 5' primer and a J-beta primer mix. One entry per CDR3 protein, called by TCRdb with MiXCR from the 5' RACE reads. The sample contains hundreds of thousands of distinct CDR3 sequences, over 45% of which appear only once. Sequencing was done on a sample of blood. The receptor source for this set is a woman aged 60 to 75 in good health.

The chain employs TRBV5-1 and TRBJ1-1; 8 bases agree with TRBD1. V was clipped by 6 bases and J by 0 bases; unmatched bases: 4. The germline gives CDR1 SGHRS, CDR2 YFSETQ. The CDR3 covers 14 residues. In DNA form, the CDR3 reads TGCGCCAGCACGACAGGGGCCCTGAACACTGAAGCTTTCTTT. This encodes CASTTGALNTEAFF.

This clonotype appeared a few times. The J gene is TRBJ2-4, the V gene TRBV24-1; D is uncertain. The CDR3 length is 14 residues. V shed 0 bases and J shed 14 bases, with 16 bases lying between them. In germline, CDR1 is KGHDR, CDR2 SFDVKD. CDR3 coding DNA: TGTGCCACCAGTGATTTGCAATCAGGCGGCCAGAAGTACTTC. This sequence encodes CATSDLQSGGQKYF.

The chain uses TRBV7-3 and TRBJ2-7; 14 bases align to TRBD2. Germline V lookup: CDR1 SGHTA, CDR2 FQGTGA. After removal of 5 bases from V and 7 bases from J, the junction contained 10 bases not matched to a gene. The CDR3 runs 16 residues. This CDR3 reads CASSRGLAGADNEQYF. The CDR3 bases are TGTGCCAGCAGCCGGGGACTAGCGGGAGCCGACAATGAGCAGTACTTC.

The chain combines TRBV29-1 with TRBJ1-1; maybe TRBD1 (6 bases). This CDR3 region has 15 residues. CDR1 and CDR2 (germline): SQVTM, ANQGSEA. V lost 5 bases to trimming and J lost 1 base, with 17 bases between them. This CDR3 reads CSVLPGGVRNTEAFF. The DNA for the CDR3 is TGCAGCGTTCTACCCGGGGGCGTGAGGAACACTGAAGCTTTCTTT.

J is TRBJ1-1 and V is TRBV28; D perhaps matches TRBD1 (5 bases). This CDR3 has 14 residues. Per germline, CDR1 MDHEN and CDR2 SYDVKM. The V gene lost 5 bases and the J gene lost 1 base, with 11 bases spanning the gap. Here the CDR3 reads CASSHRTTNTEAFF. The CDR3 DNA reads TGTGCCAGCAGTCACAGGACCACGAACACTGAAGCTTTCTTT.

This clonotype was seen a handful of times. V usage is TRBV5-1 and J usage is TRBJ2-1; possible D gene TRBD2, 6 bases. CDR1 is SGHRS and CDR2 is YFSETQ in the germline V gene. The V end was cut by 3 bases, the J end by 10 bases, with 20 bases between. This CDR3 contains 15 residues. As DNA, the CDR3 is TGCGCCAGCAGCTCCCCGGGACTCCCGGGCCGCGAGCAGTTCTTC. It encodes CASSSPGLPGREQFF.

This sequence joins TRBV7-2 and TRBJ2-4; D is perhaps TRBD1 (5 bases). Matching the DNA end better, TRBJ2-7 makes the J call doubtful. This CDR3 spans 14 amino acids. Germline CDR1 SGHTA, CDR2 FQGNSA. CDR3 sequence (DNA): TGTGCCAGCAGCCCTACGTACAGGTCCTACGAGCAGTACTTC. Translation gives CASSPTYRSYEQYF.

The chain links TRBV20-1 to TRBJ2-7; TRBD2 agrees at 11 bases. This CDR3 has 15 amino acids. Germline CDR1 DFQATT, CDR2 SNEGSKA (reference sequence). J gave up 7 bases and V 4 bases, and 12 bases lay outside the gene matches. This CDR3 reads CSAKTGTSGYNEQYF. In nucleotides, the CDR3 is TGCAGTGCTAAGACCGGGACTAGCGGATACAATGAGCAGTACTTC.

This clonotype showed up many times. This chain links TRBV7-2 with TRBJ2-7; TRBD2 is a possible D gene (5 bases). The CDR3 covers 12 residues. From germline, CDR1 is SGHTA and CDR2 FQGNSA. V was clipped by 2 bases and J by 6 bases, with 8 bases between them. In DNA form, the CDR3 reads TGTGCCAGCAGCTTAAACAGCGGCGAGCAGTACTTC. Protein product: CASSLNSGEQYF.

This clonotype was observed once. This chain uses TRBV6-2 or TRBV6-3 with TRBJ1-1, with D unclear. Germline V lookup: CDR1 MNHEY, CDR2 SVGEGT. V lost 4 bases and J lost 4, with 16 bases in between. The CDR3 covers 15 residues. The CDR3 sequence is CASSLSSIGGTEAFF. The CDR3 bases are TGTGCCAGCAGTTTATCTTCGATTGGTGGCACTGAAGCTTTCTTT.

The chain uses TRBV9 and TRBJ2-1, with 12 bases aligning to TRBD2. V dropped 4 bases and J dropped 0; count of bases not matched to a gene: 8. From germline, CDR1 is SGDLS and CDR2 YYNGEE. The CDR3 is 18 residues long. This CDR3 is CASSWTSGILSSYNEQFF. Here the CDR3 DNA reads TGTGCCAGCAGCTGGACTAGCGGGATACTAAGCTCCTACAATGAGCAGTTCTTC.

A word on this clonotype: One junction end does not reproduce the germline sequence, and a read error may be involved. This chain connects TRBV15 to TRBJ2-1; D is undetermined. This CDR3 contains 16 residues. Germline V gene lookup returns CDR1 LNHNV and CDR2 YYDKDF (reference sequence). The CDR3, as DNA: TGTGCCACCGGCAGTGGCCTGGCGGCTCTATTTGATGAGCAGTTCTTC. Translation gives CATGSGLAALFDEQFF.

This clonotype was seen a handful of times. V and J are TRBV7-2 and TRBJ1-5; D remains ambiguous. This CDR3 region has 15 residues. Trimming left V 1 base short and J 1 base short, with 8 bases between. Germline loops: CDR1 SGHTA, CDR2 FQGNSA. CDR3 DNA: TGTGCCAGCAGCTTAGTAGTGGGCAGCAATCAGCCCCAGCATTTT. Translating it yields CASSLVVGSNQPQHF.

This clonotype came up many times. The chain couples TRBV20-1 to TRBJ1-1; no clear D gene. V gave up 5 bases and J gave up 1 base, with 17 bases separating them. Germline-derived CDR1 and CDR2 are DFQATT and SNEGSKA (reference sequence). There are 15 residues in the CDR3. CDR3 amino acids: CSARRGGSGNTEAFF. The CDR3 DNA reads as TGCAGTGCTCGCAGAGGTGGCAGCGGGAACACTGAAGCTTTCTTT.

J is TRBJ1-4 and V is TRBV28; the D gene is possibly TRBD1 (5 bases). This CDR3 has 13 residues. V was cut by 3 bases and J by 8 bases, with 10 bases left in between. Germline V gene data show CDR1 as MDHEN and CDR2 as SYDVKM. The DNA of the CDR3 is TGTGCCAGCAGTTTGGACAATCCAGAAAAACTGTTTTTT. Translation: CASSLDNPEKLFF.

The chain carries TRBV5-1 and TRBJ2-1, with 8 positions matching TRBD1. The DNA end is a closer match to TRBJ2-7, so the J assignment may be wrong. CDR3 size: 16 residues. Germline V gene data show CDR1 as SGHRS and CDR2 as YFSETQ. This CDR3 reads CASSLDGQGSYNEQYF. DNA of the CDR3: TGCGCCAGCAGCTTGGACGGACAGGGATCCTACAATGAGCAGTACTTC.

This clonotype was observed a few times. The V gene is TRBV7-3, the J gene TRBJ1-5; no clear D gene. Germline assignment: CDR1 SGHTA and CDR2 FQGTGA. The CDR3 has 12 amino acids. The ends were cut back, 6 bases at V and 7 bases at J, with 10 bases in the middle. CDR3 loop: CASSPGRQPQHF. Written as DNA, the CDR3 is TGTGCCAGCAGTCCTGGGAGGCAGCCCCAGCATTTT.

This clonotype was detected once. The chain links TRBV6-1 to TRBJ1-4, with unresolved D. Looked up from germline, CDR1 is MNHNS and CDR2 is SASEGT. Trimming removed 3 bases at V and 6 bases at J, with 5 bases between. This CDR3 contains 12 residues. CDR3 region: CASSDGDEKLFF. The CDR3 DNA sequence: TGTGCCAGCAGTGACGGTGATGAAAAACTGTTTTTT.

This clonotype was counted only a few times. The V gene is TRBV4-2, the J gene TRBJ2-7, with 8 bases fitting TRBD1. CDR1 and CDR2 (germline): LGHNA, YNFKEQ. The CDR3 contains 16 residues. J lost 4 bases, V lost 0 bases, and 8 bases had no gene match. CDR3 region: CASSQDWTGMLYEQYF. The CDR3 DNA sequence: TGTGCCAGCAGCCAAGACTGGACAGGGATGTTGTACGAGCAGTACTTC.

This chain uses TRBV10-3 with TRBJ1-5; 7 bases match TRBD1. The junction had 7 bases not matched to a gene; V was cut back by 1 base and J by 1 base. The CDR3 is made up of 17 amino acids. Germline loops: CDR1 ENHRY, CDR2 SYGVKD. The CDR3 sequence: CAISEWYRGSSNQPQHF. Written as DNA, the CDR3 is TGTGCCATCAGTGAGTGGTACAGGGGCTCCAGCAATCAGCCCCAGCATTTT.

V usage is TRBV12-3 or TRBV12-4 and J usage is TRBJ2-7, with a tentative D call TRBD1 (6 bases). Deletions cut 6 bases from V and 0 bases from J, with 18 bases between. This CDR3 is built from 16 residues. The CDR3 here is CASSSGATTFSYEQYF. As DNA, the CDR3 is TGTGCCAGCAGCTCAGGGGCCACGACTTTCTCCTACGAGCAGTACTTC.

This clonotype turned up a few times. V is TRBV3-1 and J is TRBJ2-7; D is unresolved. The CDR3 runs 14 residues. V was cut by 1 base and J by 2 bases, with 9 bases left in between. Per the germline V gene, CDR1 is LGHDT and CDR2 is YNNKEL (reference sequence). Written as DNA, the CDR3 is TGTGCCAGCAGCCAAGGAGCGTCCCCCTACGAGCAGTACTTC. As protein: CASSQGASPYEQYF.

This clonotype was detected only a few times. V and J are TRBV20-1 and TRBJ2-5; D not resolved. The end of the DNA is better explained by TRBJ2-7, so the J call may be wrong. The CDR3 sequence is 12 residues long. The V gene's germline CDR1 is DFQATT and CDR2 SNEGSKA (reference sequence). CDR3 protein: CSAREYKLEQYF. CDR3 DNA: TGCAGTGCTAGAGAGTATAAGCTCGAGCAGTACTTC.

CDR3 coding DNA: TGTGCCAGCAGTGGGCCAGCCGGGGAGACCCAGTACTTC. Its translation: CASSGPAGETQYF. The genes are TRBV25-1 and TRBJ2-5; D gene uncertain. Germline V gene lookup returns CDR1 MGHDK and CDR2 SYGVNS. V was shortened by 4 bases and J by 5 bases, with 11 bases between the two germline ends. The CDR3 runs to 13 residues.

This chain joins TRBV20-1 and TRBJ2-1, with no clear D. Deletions cut 3 bases from V and 0 bases from J, with 6 bases between. The CDR3 consists of 13 residues. In germline, CDR1 is DFQATT, CDR2 SNEGSKA (reference sequence). This chain's CDR3 is CSAREFSYNEQFF. The CDR3 bases are TGCAGTGCTAGGGAGTTCTCCTACAATGAGCAGTTCTTC.

This clonotype was seen ten or more times. This rearrangement joins TRBV7-3 to TRBJ2-7, with 11 bases matching TRBD1. The CDR3 covers 15 residues. Per the germline V gene, CDR1 is SGHTA and CDR2 is FQGTGA. V gave up 5 bases and J gave up 4 bases; unmatched junction bases: 7. CDR3 DNA: TGTGCCAGCAGCCCCGGACAGGGGGCCACTTACGAGCAGTACTTC. It specifies CASSPGQGATYEQYF.

Of note for this clonotype: The junction and the germline gene differ at one end; a read error may be behind it. The CDR3 reads CASNTGEARGETRYF. The CDR3 DNA is TGTGCCAGCAATACAGGGGAGGCTCGAGGAGAGACCCGGTACTTC. J is TRBJ2-5 and V is TRBV9, with a tentative D call TRBD1 (7 bases). Germline CDR1 is SGDLS and CDR2 is YYNGEE. The CDR3 loop spans 15 amino acids.

The chain links TRBV7-2 to TRBJ2-7; 9 bases are a match to TRBD2. The CDR3 is 16 amino acids. Germline trimming cut 5 bases from V and 2 bases from J; bases unmatched to any gene: 10. Germline lookup yields CDR1 SGHTA and CDR2 FQGNSA. The CDR3 DNA reads as TGTGCCAGCAGCGACCCAGGACTAGCGACTACCTACGAGCAGTACTTC. It codes for CASSDPGLATTYEQYF.

This clonotype was picked up a small number of times. CDR3 in amino acids: CSVEFSYEQYF. The DNA for the CDR3 is TGCAGCGTTGAGTTCAGTTACGAGCAGTACTTC. This sequence joins TRBV29-1 and TRBJ2-7; D gene unclear. The ends were cut back, 3 bases at V and 4 bases at J, with 7 bases in the middle. The CDR3 runs to 11 residues. Germline lookup yields CDR1 SQVTM and CDR2 ANQGSEA.

The V gene is TRBV7-2, the J gene TRBJ2-3, with D perhaps TRBD2 (6 bases). The germline V gene has CDR1 SGHTA and CDR2 FQGNSA. The CDR3 is 15 amino acids. The ends were cut back, 1 base at V and 5 bases at J, with 13 bases in the middle. The CDR3 here is CASSLVSGVVDTQYF. In DNA, the CDR3 is TGTGCCAGCAGCTTAGTGTCGGGAGTGGTAGATACGCAGTATTTT.